This section outlines one T cell receptor beta chain sequence together with its context. With 60 Vbeta and 13 Jbeta primers, the PCR was carried out. The table came from immunoSEQ multiplex PCR; TCRdb's copy has only in-frame clones and leaves some out. This sample carries roughly 130,000 clones, approximately 69% of them seen once, and the ten largest clones take approximately 6.3%. The ends were cut back, 6 bases at V and 3 bases at J, with 18 bases in the middle. The germline V gene encodes CDR1 MNHNY and CDR2 SVGAGI (reference sequence). This CDR3 is built from 15 residues. The data are from a study of cytomegalovirus exposure and HLA in healthy donors.

J is TRBJ2-7 and V is TRBV6-6; D may be TRBD2 (7 bases). The sample taken for sequencing was PBMCs. The clonotype comes from a man between 40 and 49 years old in good health and CMV-seropositive. The chain's CDR3 is CASRPGAGANYEQYF. The CDR3, as DNA: TGTGCCAGCAGACCAGGGGCGGGGGCCAACTACGAGCAGTACTTC.